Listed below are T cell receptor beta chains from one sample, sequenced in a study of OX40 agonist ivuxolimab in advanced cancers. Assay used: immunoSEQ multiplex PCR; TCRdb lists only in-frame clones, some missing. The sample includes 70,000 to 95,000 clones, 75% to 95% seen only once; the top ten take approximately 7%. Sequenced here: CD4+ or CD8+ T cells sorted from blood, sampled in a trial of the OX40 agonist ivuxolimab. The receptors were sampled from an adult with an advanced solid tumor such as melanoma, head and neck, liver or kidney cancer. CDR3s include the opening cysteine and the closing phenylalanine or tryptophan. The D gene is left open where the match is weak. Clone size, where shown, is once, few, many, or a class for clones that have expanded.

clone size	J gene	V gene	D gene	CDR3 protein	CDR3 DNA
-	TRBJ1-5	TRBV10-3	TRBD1	CAISPGGGNQPQHF	TGTGCCATCAGTCCAGGGGGTGGCAATCAGCCCCAGCATTTT
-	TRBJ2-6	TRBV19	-	CASSTGYSGANVLTF	TGTGCCAGTAGTACAGGGTACTCTGGGGCCAACGTCCTGACTTTC
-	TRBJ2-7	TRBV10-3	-	CAISEPRSYEQYF	TGTGCCATCAGTGAGCCGAGGTCTTACGAGCAGTACTTC
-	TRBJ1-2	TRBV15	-	CATSRDLASLNYGYTF	TGTGCCACCAGCAGAGATCTAGCCAGTTTAAACTATGGCTACACCTTC
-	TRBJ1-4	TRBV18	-	CASSLGMNEKLFF	TGTGCCAGCTCGTTGGGTATGAATGAAAAACTGTTTTTT
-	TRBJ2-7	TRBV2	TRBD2	CASSVAGGPLDEQYF	TGTGCCAGCAGTGTAGCGGGAGGGCCGCTTGACGAGCAGTACTTC
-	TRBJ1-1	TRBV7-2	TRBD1	CASSPETGRNTEAFF	TGTGCCAGCAGCCCAGAGACAGGGAGGAACACTGAAGCTTTCTTT
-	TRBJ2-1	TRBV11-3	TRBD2	CASSSGLAGLYNEQFF	TGTGCCAGCAGCTCGGGACTAGCGGGATTGTACAATGAGCAGTTCTTC
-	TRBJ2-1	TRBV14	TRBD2	CASRLSGSGYNEQFF	TGTGCCAGCAGACTTAGCGGGAGCGGTTACAATGAGCAGTTCTTC
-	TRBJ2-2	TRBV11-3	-	CASSPPLGQANTGELFF	TGTGCCAGCAGCCCCCCGCTCGGCCAAGCGAACACCGGGGAGCTGTTTTTT
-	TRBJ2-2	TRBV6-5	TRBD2	CASSYFGGGNTGELFF	TGTGCCAGCAGTTACTTCGGCGGGGGGAACACCGGGGAGCTGTTTTTT
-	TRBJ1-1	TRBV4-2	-	CASSPRPGNTEAFF	TGTGCCAGCAGCCCTCGGCCCGGGAACACTGAAGCTTTCTTT
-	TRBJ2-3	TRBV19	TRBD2	CASSIMAGASSTDTQYF	TGTGCCAGTAGTATCATGGCGGGAGCCTCGAGCACAGATACGCAGTATTTT
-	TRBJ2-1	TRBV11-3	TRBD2	CASSLGGGRREQFF	TGTGCCAGCAGCTTAGGGGGCGGGAGAAGAGAGCAGTTCTTC
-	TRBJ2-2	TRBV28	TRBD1	CATRDSPRRELFF	TGTGCCACCCGGGACAGTCCAAGGAGGGAGCTGTTTTTT
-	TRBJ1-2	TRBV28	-	CASRRGVGYGYTF	TGTGCCAGCAGGAGGGGGGTTGGCTATGGCTACACCTTC
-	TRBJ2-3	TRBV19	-	CASSMGAGLGTDTQYF	TGTGCCAGTAGTATGGGCGCAGGGCTCGGCACAGATACGCAGTATTTT
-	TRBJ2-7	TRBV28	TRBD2	CASRGPSGTYEQYF	TGTGCCAGCAGAGGACCTAGCGGGACGTACGAGCAGTACTTC
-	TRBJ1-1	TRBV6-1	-	CASVSMNTEAFF	TGTGCCAGCGTCTCCATGAACACTGAAGCTTTCTTT
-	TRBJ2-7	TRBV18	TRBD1	CASSPLGQASYEQYF	TGTGCCAGCTCACCCCTGGGACAGGCAAGCTACGAGCAGTACTTC
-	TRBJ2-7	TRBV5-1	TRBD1	CASSERYRGEYEQYF	TGCGCCAGCAGCGAGAGGTACAGGGGAGAGTACGAGCAGTACTTC
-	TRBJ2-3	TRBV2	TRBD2	CASSRGTSGPPSTDTQYF	TGTGCCAGCAGCCGGGGGACTAGCGGGCCACCTAGCACAGATACGCAGTATTTT
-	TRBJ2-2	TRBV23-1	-	CASSLGGGELFF	TGCGCCAGCAGTCTGGGAGGCGGGGAGCTGTTTTTT
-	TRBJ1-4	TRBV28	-	CASRLSGEKLFF	TGTGCCAGCAGGTTAAGCGGTGAAAAACTGTTTTTT
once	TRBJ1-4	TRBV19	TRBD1	CASSPLQGSNEKLFF	TGTGCCAGTAGCCCCTTACAGGGGTCTAATGAAAAACTGTTTTTT
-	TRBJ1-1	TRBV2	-	CASRAGVNTEAFF	TGTGCCAGCAGAGCGGGGGTGAACACTGAAGCTTTCTTT
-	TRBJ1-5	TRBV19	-	CASSLGPTSNQPQHF	TGTGCCAGTAGTCTTGGACCTACTAGCAATCAGCCCCAGCATTTT
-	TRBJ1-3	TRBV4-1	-	CASSQDRGWSGVSGNTIYF	TGCGCCAGCAGCCAAGATCGGGGCTGGTCTGGGGTCTCTGGAAACACCATATATTTT
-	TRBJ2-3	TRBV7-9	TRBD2	CASSPGLAGGRMGTDTQYF	TGTGCCAGCAGCCCGGGACTAGCGGGAGGACGTATGGGCACAGATACGCAGTATTTT
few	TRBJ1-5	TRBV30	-	CAWSVALLNQPQHF	TGTGCCTGGAGTGTAGCCCTCCTTAATCAGCCCCAGCATTTT
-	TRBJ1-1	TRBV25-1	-	CASSLKQGNTEAFF	TGTGCCAGCAGCCTCAAACAGGGGAACACTGAAGCTTTCTTT
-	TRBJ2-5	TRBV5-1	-	CASSLESRAEETQYF	TGCGCCAGCAGCTTGGAAAGCCGGGCAGAAGAGACCCAGTACTTC
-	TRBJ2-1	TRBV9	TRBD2	CASGRDGRRYNEQFF	TGTGCCAGCGGACGGGACGGGAGGCGCTACAATGAGCAGTTCTTC
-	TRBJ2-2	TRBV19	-	CASSPSQPNTHTGELFF	TGTGCCAGTAGTCCCTCTCAGCCCAATACTCACACCGGGGAGCTGTTTTTT
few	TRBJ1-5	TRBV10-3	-	CAISGDLTQPQHF	TGTGCCATCAGTGGGGACCTTACTCAGCCCCAGCATTTT
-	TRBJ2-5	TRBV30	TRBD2	CAWAGGRQEQYF	TGTGCCTGGGCGGGGGGCAGACAAGAGCAGTACTTC
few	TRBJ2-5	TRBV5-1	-	CASSLGLPYRDLETQYF	TGCGCCAGCAGCTTGGGCCTACCTTACAGGGATCTGGAGACCCAGTACTTC
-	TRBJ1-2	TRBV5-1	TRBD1	CASSWRGNRGASSLEGYTF	TGCGCCAGCAGCTGGAGAGGGAACAGGGGGGCTTCTTCTTTGGAGGGCTACACCTTC
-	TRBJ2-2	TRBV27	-	CASSLSGTNTGELFF	TGTGCCAGCAGTTTATCGGGAACGAACACCGGGGAGCTGTTTTTT
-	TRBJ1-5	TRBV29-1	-	CSVGNPGSNQPQHF	TGCAGCGTTGGAAACCCGGGGAGCAATCAGCCCCAGCATTTT
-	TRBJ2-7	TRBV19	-	CASSVGHSYEQYF	TGTGCCAGTAGTGTGGGTCACTCCTACGAGCAGTACTTC
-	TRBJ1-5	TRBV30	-	CAWSVLSNQPQHF	TGTGCCTGGAGTGTATTGAGCAATCAGCCCCAGCATTTT
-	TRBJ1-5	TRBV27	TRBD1	CASSFLGTGVGQPQHF	TGTGCCAGCAGTTTCCTTGGGACAGGGGTTGGACAGCCCCAGCATTTT
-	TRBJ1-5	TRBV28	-	CASRDNSYNQPQHF	TGTGCCAGCAGGGATAACAGTTATAATCAGCCCCAGCATTTT
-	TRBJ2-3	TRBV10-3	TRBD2	CATGTTPGDTQYF	TGTGCCACCGGGACTACTCCCGGGGATACGCAGTATTTT
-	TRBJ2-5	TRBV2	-	CASRRGPTGETQYF	TGTGCCAGCAGGAGGGGCCCCACGGGAGAGACCCAGTACTTC
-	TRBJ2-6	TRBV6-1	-	CASSGFSGANVLTF	TGTGCCAGCTCAGGCTTCTCTGGGGCCAACGTCCTGACTTTC
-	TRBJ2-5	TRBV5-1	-	CASSLYPEIGTQYF	TGCGCCAGCAGCTTGTACCCAGAGATTGGGACCCAGTACTTC
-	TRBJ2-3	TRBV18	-	CASSPRGTARADTQYF	TGTGCCAGCTCACCACGGGGAACGGCTCGCGCAGATACGCAGTATTTT
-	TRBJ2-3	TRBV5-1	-	CASSLGQASDTQYF	TGCGCCAGCAGCTTGGGACAGGCTTCGGATACGCAGTATTTT
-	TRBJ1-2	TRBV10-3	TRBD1	CAISDPQRTGVGYTF	TGTGCCATCAGTGACCCGCAGAGGACAGGGGTTGGCTACACCTTC
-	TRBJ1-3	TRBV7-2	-	CASSSLRGNTIYF	TGTGCCAGCAGCTCCCTGCGGGGAAACACCATATATTTT
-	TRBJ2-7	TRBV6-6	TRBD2	CASSYGTSRHEQYF	TGTGCCAGCAGTTACGGGACTAGTCGGCACGAGCAGTACTTC
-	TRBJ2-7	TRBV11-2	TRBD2	CASSPRPGLAGEQYF	TGTGCCAGCAGCCCGAGGCCGGGACTAGCCGGGGAGCAGTACTTC
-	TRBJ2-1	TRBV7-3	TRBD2	CASSTSGGKQFF	TGTGCCAGCAGCACGTCGGGGGGAAAGCAGTTCTTC
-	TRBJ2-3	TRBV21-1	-	CASTLYRDRDTDTQYF	TGTGCCAGCACCCTGTACAGGGACAGGGACACAGATACGCAGTATTTT
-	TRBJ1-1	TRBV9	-	CASSAQGMNTEAFF	TGTGCCAGCAGCGCCCAGGGAATGAACACTGAAGCTTTCTTT
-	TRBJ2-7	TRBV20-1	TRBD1	CSADRVEQYF	TGCAGTGCGGACAGGGTCGAGCAGTACTTC